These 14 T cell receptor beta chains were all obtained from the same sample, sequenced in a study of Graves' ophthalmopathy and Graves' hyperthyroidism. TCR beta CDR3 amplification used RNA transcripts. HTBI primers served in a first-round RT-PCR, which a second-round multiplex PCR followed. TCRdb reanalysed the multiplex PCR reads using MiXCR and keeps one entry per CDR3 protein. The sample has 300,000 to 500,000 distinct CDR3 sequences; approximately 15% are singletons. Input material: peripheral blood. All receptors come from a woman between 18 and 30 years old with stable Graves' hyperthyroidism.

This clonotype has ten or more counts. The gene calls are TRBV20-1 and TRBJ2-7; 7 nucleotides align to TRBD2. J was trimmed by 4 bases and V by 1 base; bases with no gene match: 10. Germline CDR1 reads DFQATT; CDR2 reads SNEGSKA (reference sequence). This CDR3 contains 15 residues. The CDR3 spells CSARGDYENIYEQYF. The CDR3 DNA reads TGCAGTGCTAGAGGGGACTACGAGAATATTTACGAGCAGTACTTC.

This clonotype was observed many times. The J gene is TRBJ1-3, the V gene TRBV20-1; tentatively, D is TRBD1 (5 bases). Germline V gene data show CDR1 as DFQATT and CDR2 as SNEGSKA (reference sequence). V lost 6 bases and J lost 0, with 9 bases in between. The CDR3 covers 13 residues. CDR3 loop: CSAGGASGNTIYF. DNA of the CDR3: TGCAGTGCCGGCGGGGCCTCTGGAAACACCATATATTTT.

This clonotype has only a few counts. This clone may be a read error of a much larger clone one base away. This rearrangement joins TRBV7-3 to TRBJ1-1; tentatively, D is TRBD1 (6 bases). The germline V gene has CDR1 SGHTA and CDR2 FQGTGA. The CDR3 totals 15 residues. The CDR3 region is CASSHNGPGGPEASF. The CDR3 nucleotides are TGTGCCAGCAGCCATAACGGCCCCGGGGGCCCTGAAGCTTCCTTT.

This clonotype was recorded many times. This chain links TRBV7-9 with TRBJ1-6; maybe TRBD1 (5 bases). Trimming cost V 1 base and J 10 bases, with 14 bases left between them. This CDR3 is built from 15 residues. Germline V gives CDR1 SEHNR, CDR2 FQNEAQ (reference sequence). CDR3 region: CASSLGGRGWSPLHF. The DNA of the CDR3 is TGTGCCAGCAGCTTAGGAGGGAGGGGATGGTCACCCCTCCACTTT. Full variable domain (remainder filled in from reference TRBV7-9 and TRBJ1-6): DTGVSQNPRHKITKRGQNVTFRCDPISEHNRLYWYRQTLGQGPEFLTYFQNEAQLEKSRLLSDRFSAERPKGSFSTLEIQRTEQGDSAMYLCASSLGGRGWSPLHFGNGTRLTVT.

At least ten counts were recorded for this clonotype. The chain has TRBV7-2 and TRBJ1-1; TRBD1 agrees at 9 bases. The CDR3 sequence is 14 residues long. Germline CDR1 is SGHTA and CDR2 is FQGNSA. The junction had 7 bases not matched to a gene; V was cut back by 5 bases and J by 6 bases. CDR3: CASSPGTGMAEAFF. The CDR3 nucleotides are TGTGCCAGCAGCCCTGGGACAGGGATGGCTGAAGCTTTCTTT.

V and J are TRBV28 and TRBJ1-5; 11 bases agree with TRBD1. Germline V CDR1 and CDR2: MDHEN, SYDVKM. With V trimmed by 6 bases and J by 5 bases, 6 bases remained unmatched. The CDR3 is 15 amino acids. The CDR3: CASRYRDRGYQPQHF. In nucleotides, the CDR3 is TGTGCCAGCAGGTACCGGGACAGGGGGTATCAGCCCCAGCATTTT.

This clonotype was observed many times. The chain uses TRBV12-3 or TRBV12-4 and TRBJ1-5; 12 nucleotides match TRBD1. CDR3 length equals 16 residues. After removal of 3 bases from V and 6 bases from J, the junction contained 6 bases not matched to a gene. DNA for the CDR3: TGTGCCAGCAGTTTTGGGACAGGGGGCGCAGGTCAGCCCCAGCATTTT. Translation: CASSFGTGGAGQPQHF.

CDR3: CASPREETQYF. DNA of the CDR3: TGTGCTAGTCCCAGGGAAGAGACCCAGTACTTC. This chain links TRBV12-5 with TRBJ2-5, with D perhaps matching TRBD1 (5 bases). V gave up 8 bases and J gave up 3 bases, with 7 bases separating them. Germline CDR1 reads LGHNT; CDR2 reads FRNRAP. This CDR3 spans 11 amino acids.

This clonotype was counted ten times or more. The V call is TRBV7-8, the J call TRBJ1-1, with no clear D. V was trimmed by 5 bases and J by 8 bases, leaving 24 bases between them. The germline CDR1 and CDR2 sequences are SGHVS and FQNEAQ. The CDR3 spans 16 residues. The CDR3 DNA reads TGTGCCAGCAGCCACCGGAAACTTAACGGACGGAGAGAAGCTTTCTTT. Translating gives CASSHRKLNGRREAFF.

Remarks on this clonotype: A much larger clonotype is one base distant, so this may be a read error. In DNA, the CDR3 is TGCGCCAGCAGCCTGCGACAGGGACCGAACATTGAAGCTTTCTTT. Encoded protein: CASSLRQGPNIEAFF. The chain joins TRBV5-1 to TRBJ1-1, with 7 bases identical to TRBD1. The CDR3 sequence is 15 residues long. CDR1 and CDR2 from the germline V gene are SGHRS and YFSETQ.

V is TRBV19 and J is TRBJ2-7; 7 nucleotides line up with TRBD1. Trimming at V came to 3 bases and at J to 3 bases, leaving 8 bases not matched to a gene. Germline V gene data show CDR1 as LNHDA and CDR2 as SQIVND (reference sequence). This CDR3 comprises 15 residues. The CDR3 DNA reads TGTGCCAGTAGTATGGGACAGCGACGCAGCTACGAGCAGTACTTC. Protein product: CASSMGQRRSYEQYF.

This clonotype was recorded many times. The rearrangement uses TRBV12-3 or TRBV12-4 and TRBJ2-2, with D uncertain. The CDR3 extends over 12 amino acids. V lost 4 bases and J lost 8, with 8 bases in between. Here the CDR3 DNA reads TGTGCCAGCAGTTCCCTGCGGGGGGAGCTGTTTTTT. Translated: CASSSLRGELFF.

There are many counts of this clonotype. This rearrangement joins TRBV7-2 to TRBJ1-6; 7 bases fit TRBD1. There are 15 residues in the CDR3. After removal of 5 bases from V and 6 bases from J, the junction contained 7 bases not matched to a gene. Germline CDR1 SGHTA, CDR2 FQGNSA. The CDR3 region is CASSPGQALNSPLHF. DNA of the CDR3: TGTGCCAGCAGCCCCGGACAGGCCCTTAATTCACCCCTCCACTTT.

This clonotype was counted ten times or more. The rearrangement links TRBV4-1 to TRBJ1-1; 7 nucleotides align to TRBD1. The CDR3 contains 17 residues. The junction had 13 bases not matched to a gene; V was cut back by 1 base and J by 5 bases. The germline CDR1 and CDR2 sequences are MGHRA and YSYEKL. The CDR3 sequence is CASSQGQGAAGETEAFF. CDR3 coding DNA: TGCGCCAGCAGCCAAGGACAGGGTGCAGCAGGCGAGACTGAAGCTTTCTTT.